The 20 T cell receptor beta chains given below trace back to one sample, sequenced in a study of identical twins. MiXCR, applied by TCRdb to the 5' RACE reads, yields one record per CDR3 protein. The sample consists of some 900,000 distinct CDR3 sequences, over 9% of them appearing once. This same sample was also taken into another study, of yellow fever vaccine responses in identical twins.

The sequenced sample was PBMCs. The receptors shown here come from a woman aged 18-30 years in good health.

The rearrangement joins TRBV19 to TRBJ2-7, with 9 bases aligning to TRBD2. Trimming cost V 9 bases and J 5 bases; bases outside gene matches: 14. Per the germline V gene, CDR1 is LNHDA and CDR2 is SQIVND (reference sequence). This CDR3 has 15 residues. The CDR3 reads CASKPRGTSWDEQYF. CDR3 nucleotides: TGTGCCAGCAAACCTAGGGGGACTAGCTGGGACGAGCAGTACTTC.

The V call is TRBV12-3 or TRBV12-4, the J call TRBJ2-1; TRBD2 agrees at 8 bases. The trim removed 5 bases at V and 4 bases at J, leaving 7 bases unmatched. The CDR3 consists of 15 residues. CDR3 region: CASSPGGEPYNEQFF. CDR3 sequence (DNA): TGTGCCAGCAGTCCCGGGGGGGAGCCTTACAATGAGCAGTTCTTC.

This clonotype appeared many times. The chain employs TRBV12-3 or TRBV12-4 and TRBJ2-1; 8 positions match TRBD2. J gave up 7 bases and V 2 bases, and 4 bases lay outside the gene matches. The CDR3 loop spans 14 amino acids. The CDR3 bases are TGTGCCAGCAGTTTAACGGGACTAGGTAATGAGCAGTTCTTC. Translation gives CASSLTGLGNEQFF.

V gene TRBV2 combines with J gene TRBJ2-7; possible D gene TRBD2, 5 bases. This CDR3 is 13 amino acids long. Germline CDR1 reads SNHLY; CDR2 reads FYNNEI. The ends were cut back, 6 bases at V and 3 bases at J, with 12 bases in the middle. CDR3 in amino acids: CASRERAIYEQYV. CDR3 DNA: TGTGCCAGCAGAGAGAGGGCTATCTACGAGCAGTACGTC.

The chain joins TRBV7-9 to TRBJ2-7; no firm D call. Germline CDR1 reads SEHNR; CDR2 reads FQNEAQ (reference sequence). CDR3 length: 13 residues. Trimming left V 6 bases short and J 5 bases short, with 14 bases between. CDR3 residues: CASRVRNIDEQYF. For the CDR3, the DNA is TGTGCCAGCAGAGTTAGAAATATCGACGAGCAGTACTTC.

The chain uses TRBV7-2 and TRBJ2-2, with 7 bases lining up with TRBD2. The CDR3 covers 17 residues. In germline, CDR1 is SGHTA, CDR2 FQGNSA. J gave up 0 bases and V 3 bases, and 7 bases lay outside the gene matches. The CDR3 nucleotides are TGTGCCAGCAGCTTTTCCCGGGACTACACGAACACCGGGGAGCTGTTTTTT. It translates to CASSFSRDYTNTGELFF.

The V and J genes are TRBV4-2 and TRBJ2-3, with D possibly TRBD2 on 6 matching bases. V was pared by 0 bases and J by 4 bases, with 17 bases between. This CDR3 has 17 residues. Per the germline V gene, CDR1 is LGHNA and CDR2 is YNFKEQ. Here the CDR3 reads CASSQDRFPGVSDTQYF. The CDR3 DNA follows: TGTGCCAGCAGCCAAGATCGATTCCCGGGGGTCTCAGATACGCAGTATTTT.

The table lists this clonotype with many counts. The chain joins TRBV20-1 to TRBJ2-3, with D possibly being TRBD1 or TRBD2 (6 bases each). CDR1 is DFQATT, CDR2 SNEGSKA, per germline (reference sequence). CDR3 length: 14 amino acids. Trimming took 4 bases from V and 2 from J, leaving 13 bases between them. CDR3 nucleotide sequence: TGCAGTGCTATCGCAGGGGACTTCACAGATACGCAGTATTTT. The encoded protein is CSAIAGDFTDTQYF.

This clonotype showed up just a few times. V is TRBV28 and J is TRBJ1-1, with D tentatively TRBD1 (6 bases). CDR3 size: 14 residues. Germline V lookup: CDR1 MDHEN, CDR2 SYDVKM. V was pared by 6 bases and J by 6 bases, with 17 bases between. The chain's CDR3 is CASSLTGSRAEAFF. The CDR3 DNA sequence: TGTGCCAGCAGCCTAACAGGGTCGAGGGCTGAAGCTTTCTTT.

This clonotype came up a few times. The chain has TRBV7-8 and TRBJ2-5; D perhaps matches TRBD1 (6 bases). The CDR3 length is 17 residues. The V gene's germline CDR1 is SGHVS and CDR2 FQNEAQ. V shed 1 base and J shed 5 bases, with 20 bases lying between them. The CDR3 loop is CASSLGSLQGIKETQYF. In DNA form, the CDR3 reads TGTGCCAGCAGCTTAGGTTCCCTACAGGGAATCAAGGAGACCCAGTACTTC.

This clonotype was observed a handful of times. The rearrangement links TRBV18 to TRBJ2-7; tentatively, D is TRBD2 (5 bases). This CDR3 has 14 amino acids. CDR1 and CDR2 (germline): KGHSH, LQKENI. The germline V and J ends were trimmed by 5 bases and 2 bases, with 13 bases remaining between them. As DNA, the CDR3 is TGTGCCAGCTCAGCACGGGGAATTCCCTACGAGCAGTACGTC. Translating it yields CASSARGIPYEQYV.

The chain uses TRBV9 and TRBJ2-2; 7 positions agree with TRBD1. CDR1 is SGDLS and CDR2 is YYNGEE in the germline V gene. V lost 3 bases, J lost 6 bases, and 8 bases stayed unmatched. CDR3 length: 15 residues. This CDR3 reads CASSAQGQVSGELFF. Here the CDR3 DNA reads TGTGCCAGCAGCGCCCAAGGACAGGTGTCCGGGGAGCTGTTTTTT.

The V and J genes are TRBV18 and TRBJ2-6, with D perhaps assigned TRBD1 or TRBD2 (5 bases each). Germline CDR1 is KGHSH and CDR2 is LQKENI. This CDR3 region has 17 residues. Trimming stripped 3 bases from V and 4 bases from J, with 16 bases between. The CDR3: CASSPGTTGSGANVLTF. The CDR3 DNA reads TGTGCCAGCTCACCTGGGACCACCGGGTCGGGGGCCAACGTCCTGACTTTC.

The CDR3 is CASSLSNSSYEQYF. CDR3 coding DNA: TGTGCCAGCAGCTTAAGCAACAGCTCCTACGAGCAGTACTTC. The genes are TRBV7-9 and TRBJ2-7; D remains unclear. The germline gives CDR1 SEHNR, CDR2 FQNEAQ (reference sequence). The ends were cut back, 2 bases at V and 0 bases at J, with 8 bases in the middle. The CDR3 runs to 14 residues.

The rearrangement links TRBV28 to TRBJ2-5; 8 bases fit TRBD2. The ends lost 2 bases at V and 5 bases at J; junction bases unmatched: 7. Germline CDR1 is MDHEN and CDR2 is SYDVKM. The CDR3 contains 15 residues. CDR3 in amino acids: CASSLGAGVRETQYF. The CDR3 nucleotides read TGTGCCAGCAGTTTAGGAGCGGGAGTGAGGGAGACCCAGTACTTC.

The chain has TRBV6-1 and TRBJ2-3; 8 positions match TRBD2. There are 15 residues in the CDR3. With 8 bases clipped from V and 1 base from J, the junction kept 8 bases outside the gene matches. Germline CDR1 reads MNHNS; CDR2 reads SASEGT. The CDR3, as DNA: TGTGCCAGCTTATACAGCGGGAGCGGCACAGATACGCAGTATTTT. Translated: CASLYSGSGTDTQYF.

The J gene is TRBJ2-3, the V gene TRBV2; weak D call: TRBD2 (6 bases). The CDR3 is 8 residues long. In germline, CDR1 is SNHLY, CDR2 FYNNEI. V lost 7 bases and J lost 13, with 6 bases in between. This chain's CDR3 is CASTGEYF. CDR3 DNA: TGTGCCAGCACGGGGGAGTATTTT.

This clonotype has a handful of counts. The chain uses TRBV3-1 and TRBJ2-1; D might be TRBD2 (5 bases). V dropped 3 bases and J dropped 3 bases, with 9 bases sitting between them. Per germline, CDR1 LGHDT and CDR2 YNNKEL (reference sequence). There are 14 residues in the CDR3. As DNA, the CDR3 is TGTGCCAGCAGCCATAGAGCGGACTACAATGAGCAGTTCTTC. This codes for CASSHRADYNEQFF.

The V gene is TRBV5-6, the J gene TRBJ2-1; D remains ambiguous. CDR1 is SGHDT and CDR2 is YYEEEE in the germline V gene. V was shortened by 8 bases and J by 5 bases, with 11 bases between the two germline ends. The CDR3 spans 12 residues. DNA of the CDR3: TGTGCCAGGAGCCCATGGCACAATGAGCAGTTCTTC. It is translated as CARSPWHNEQFF.

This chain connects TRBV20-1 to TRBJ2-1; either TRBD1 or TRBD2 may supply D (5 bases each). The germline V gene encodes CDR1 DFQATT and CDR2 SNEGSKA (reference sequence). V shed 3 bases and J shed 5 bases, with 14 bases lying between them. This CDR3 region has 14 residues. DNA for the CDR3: TGCAGTGCTAGCCCCGGGACGGTGAACAATGAGCAGTTCTTC. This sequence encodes CSASPGTVNNEQFF.